Below, 29 T cell receptor beta chains from the same sample are listed, as sequenced in a study of T cell changes during pregnancy in multiple sclerosis. Generated by immunoSEQ multiplex PCR, the TCRdb table keeps only in-frame clones and is missing some. The sample holds around 56,000 clones; roughly nine tenths are singletons and the top ten take 0.7% to 0.8%. The specimen comprised CD4+ T cells from peripheral blood mononuclear cells, sampled in the first trimester of pregnancy. The origin of the receptors is a female donor with multiple sclerosis, enrolled in a pregnancy study.

This clone is a singleton in its sample. This rearrangement joins TRBV5-6 to TRBJ2-2, with D perhaps matching TRBD2 (6 bases). The V end lost 3 bases, the J end lost 1 base, and 13 bases lay between the germline ends. The V gene's germline CDR1 is SGHDT and CDR2 YYEEEE. The CDR3 loop spans 16 amino acids. The CDR3, as DNA: TGTGCCAGCAGCTCACCATGGGGGGTGAACACCGGGGAGCTGTTTTTT. This gives the protein CASSSPWGVNTGELFF.

J is TRBJ2-3 and V is TRBV27; 8 nucleotides agree with TRBD1. This CDR3 has 17 residues. V trimming: 5 bases; J trimming: 3 bases; junction bases outside the gene matches: 13. In germline, CDR1 is MNHEY, CDR2 SMNVEV (reference sequence). The CDR3 nucleotides read TGTGCCAGCAGTGCTTTAACCGGGACAGGACGGACAGATACGCAGTATTTT. It is translated as CASSALTGTGRTDTQYF.

The rearrangement joins TRBV9 to TRBJ2-5, with TRBD1 matching over 7 bases. Germline V lookup: CDR1 SGDLS, CDR2 YYNGEE. The junction had 7 bases not matched to a gene; V was cut back by 3 bases and J by 2 bases. This CDR3 region has 15 residues. The CDR3 loop is CASSDGTARQETQYF. The DNA of the CDR3 is TGTGCCAGCAGCGACGGGACAGCGAGACAAGAGACCCAGTACTTC.

The rearrangement joins TRBV30 to TRBJ1-4, with D perhaps TRBD1 (6 bases). The V gene's germline CDR1 is GTSNPN and CDR2 SVGIG (reference sequence). The CDR3 sequence is 16 residues long. V shed 1 base and J shed 0 bases, with 12 bases lying between them. CDR3 amino acids: CAWSEGQLATNEKLFF. Written as DNA, the CDR3 is TGTGCCTGGAGTGAAGGACAGCTTGCAACTAATGAAAAACTGTTTTTT.

This chain links TRBV7-6 with TRBJ1-1; 9 positions match TRBD1. V lost 5 bases to trimming and J lost 1 base; unmatched junction nucleotides: 5. Germline V CDR1 and CDR2: SGHVS, FNYEAQ. The CDR3 has 15 amino acids. The CDR3 loop is CASSNAGQGNTEAFF. CDR3 nucleotides: TGTGCCAGCAGCAACGCGGGACAGGGGAACACTGAAGCTTTCTTT.

This clone was detected only once. This chain uses TRBV7-3 with TRBJ1-1; D remains ambiguous. Trimming cost V 3 bases and J 1 base, with 6 bases left between them. Germline CDR1 reads SGHTA; CDR2 reads FQGTGA. The CDR3 runs 13 residues. CDR3 region: CASSFGRNTEAFF. DNA for the CDR3: TGTGCCAGCAGCTTTGGGAGGAACACTGAAGCTTTCTTT.

This chain links TRBV5-1 with TRBJ1-6, with 8 bases that match TRBD1. The V gene's germline CDR1 is SGHRS and CDR2 YFSETQ. Trimming at V came to 2 bases and at J to 16 bases, leaving 14 bases not matched to a gene. This CDR3 comprises 15 residues. The CDR3 coding sequence is TGCGCCAGCAGCTTCGTTCCCGGACAGGGACTTCTTCTCCACTTT. It yields the protein CASSFVPGQGLLLHF.

This chain connects TRBV10-3 to TRBJ2-2, with a possible D match to TRBD2 (7 bases). This CDR3 region has 15 residues. V lost 2 bases and J 6 bases, leaving 13 bases between the germline ends. Germline assignment: CDR1 ENHRY and CDR2 SYGVKD. CDR3 DNA sequence: TGTGCCATCAGTGAGGTAGGGGGGGCCGCCGGGGAGCTGTTTTTT. Translating it yields CAISEVGGAAGELFF.

V is TRBV6-5 and J is TRBJ2-5; a weak D match, TRBD1 (5 bases). V was cut by 0 bases and J by 5 bases, with 16 bases left in between. This CDR3 region has 16 residues. The germline gives CDR1 MNHEY, CDR2 SVGAGI. The CDR3 region is CASSYSGAAGWETQYF. The CDR3 DNA is TGTGCCAGCAGTTACTCCGGTGCGGCAGGGTGGGAGACCCAGTACTTC.

The rearrangement uses TRBV7-3 and TRBJ2-2; TRBD2 is a possible D gene (7 bases). The V gene lost 3 bases and the J gene lost 3 bases, with 11 bases spanning the gap. The CDR3 covers 15 residues. CDR1 and CDR2 (germline): SGHTA, FQGTGA. The CDR3 DNA sequence: TGTGCCAGCAGCTTGGCGGGGGCGGACACCGGGGAGCTGTTTTTT. This encodes CASSLAGADTGELFF.

This rearrangement joins TRBV18 to TRBJ1-1; D is ambiguous. This CDR3 is built from 13 residues. Trimming left V 2 bases short and J 2 bases short, with 6 bases between. CDR1 and CDR2 (germline): KGHSH, LQKENI. CDR3 coding DNA: TGTGCCAGCTCACCAAAGACAAACACTGAAGCTTTCTTT. Protein sequence: CASSPKTNTEAFF.

This clone was seen only a few times. The chain couples TRBV12-5 to TRBJ1-4; D unclear. The V end lost 0 bases, the J end lost 4 bases, and 24 bases lay between the germline ends. Germline V gives CDR1 LGHNT, CDR2 FRNRAP. The CDR3 is 20 residues long. The CDR3 bases are TGTGCTAGTGGTTTGGTACCGTCTCAGGAGGTAACCCGGTTTAATGAAAAACTGTTTTTT. This translates into CASGLVPSQEVTRFNEKLFF. The complete variable domain, with remaining parts taken from reference TRBV12-5 and TRBJ1-4, reads DARVTQTPRHKVTEMGQEVTMRCQPILGHNTVFWYRQTMMQGLELLAYFRNRAPLDDSGMPKDRFSAEMPDATLATLKIQPSEPRDSAVYFCASGLVPSQEVTRFNEKLFFGSGTQLSVL.

The CDR3 bases are TGTGCCAGCAGCCTCACTAGCGGGGGGGCTTACGAGCAGTACTTC. Protein: CASSLTSGGAYEQYF. The chain couples TRBV11-1 to TRBJ2-7; 13 nucleotides agree with TRBD2. The CDR3 totals 15 residues. Germline CDR1 is SGHAT and CDR2 is FQDESV (reference sequence). V was clipped by 5 bases and J by 4 bases; unmatched bases: 5.

The chain combines TRBV14 with TRBJ1-2; D is perhaps TRBD1 (5 bases). Germline V gene sequence: CDR1 SGHDN, CDR2 FVKESK. The CDR3 is 15 residues long. V was shortened by 3 bases and J by 8 bases, with 19 bases between the two germline ends. CDR3 sequence: CASSHHTTRVLGYTF. In DNA form, the CDR3 reads TGTGCCAGCAGCCACCACACGACCAGGGTGTTGGGCTACACCTTC. Together with reference TRBV14 and TRBJ1-2, the CDR3 gives the full variable domain: EAGVTQFPSHSVIEKGQTVTLRCDPISGHDNLYWYRRVMGKEIKFLLHFVKESKQDESGMPNNRFLAERTGGTYSTLKVQPAELEDSGVYFCASSHHTTRVLGYTFGSGTRLTVV.

The J gene is TRBJ1-2, the V gene TRBV19; TRBD1 matches 10 bases. Germline V gives CDR1 LNHDA, CDR2 SQIVND (reference sequence). The CDR3 has 15 residues. V lost 3 bases and J lost 5; bases outside the gene matches: 6. For the CDR3, the DNA is TGTGCCAGTAGTATCGACAGGGGGCGGGGATATGGCTACACCTTC. Its protein product is CASSIDRGRGYGYTF. Full variable domain (outside the CDR3, taken from reference TRBV19 and TRBJ1-2): DGGITQSPKYLFRKEGQNVTLSCEQNLNHDAMYWYRQDPGQGLRLIYYSQIVNDFQKGDIAEGYSVSREKKESFPLTVTSAQKNPTAFYLCASSIDRGRGYGYTFGSGTRLTVV.

This clone was detected only once. The rearrangement uses TRBV6-1 and TRBJ1-1; D unresolved. Trimming shortened V by 10 bases and J by 2 bases, and 14 bases separated the two germline ends. The CDR3 runs 13 residues. Germline lookup yields CDR1 MNHNS and CDR2 SASEGT. For the CDR3, the DNA is TGTGCCATATTTAACTCGATAAACACTGAAGCTTTCTTT. It translates to CAIFNSINTEAFF.

To note about this clone: The sample holds other DNA sequences that translate to the same CDR3. This CDR3 is CASSLGTGGETQYF. The CDR3 nucleotides read TGTGCCAGCAGCTTAGGAACGGGGGGGGAGACCCAGTACTTC. The V call is TRBV7-2, the J call TRBJ2-5, with 8 bases aligning to TRBD2. The CDR3 is 14 amino acids. Germline lookup yields CDR1 SGHTA and CDR2 FQGNSA. The J segment lost 5 bases and the V segment lost 1 base, leaving 3 bases of the junction unmatched.

This chain's CDR3 is CASSFPGSTEAFF. CDR3 in DNA: TGTGCCAGCAGCTTCCCAGGGTCCACTGAAGCTTTCTTT. V and J are TRBV13 and TRBJ1-1; tentatively, D is TRBD1 (5 bases). Germline V gene data show CDR1 as PRHDT and CDR2 as FYEKMQ (reference sequence). V gave up 3 bases and J gave up 4 bases, with 9 bases separating them. This CDR3 region has 13 residues.

The chain joins TRBV7-9 to TRBJ1-2; D remains unclear. The germline CDR1 and CDR2 sequences are SEHNR and FQNEAQ (reference sequence). Trimming shortened V by 5 bases and J by 3 bases, and 4 bases separated the two germline ends. This CDR3 comprises 11 residues. The CDR3, as DNA: TGTGCCAGCAGCCGGGACTATGGCTACACCTTC. Translation gives CASSRDYGYTF.

The chain has TRBV5-1 and TRBJ1-2; D ambiguous. CDR1 is SGHRS and CDR2 is YFSETQ in the germline V gene. CDR3 length: 13 residues. Trimming pared 4 bases from V and 0 bases from J, leaving 7 bases between. CDR3 in DNA: TGCGCCAGCAGCGAGATGGCTAACTATGGCTACACCTTC. Translated, it gives CASSEMANYGYTF.

This clone was counted once. The chain employs TRBV5-8 and TRBJ1-4; 8 bases map to TRBD1. Losses at the gene ends were 2 bases for V and 7 bases for J; bases not matched to a gene: 7. The CDR3 is 15 residues long. The germline gives CDR1 SGHTS, CDR2 YDEGEE. The CDR3 nucleotides are TGTGCCAGCAGCTTTGACAGGGGATCGGCTGAAAAACTGTTTTTT. It is translated as CASSFDRGSAEKLFF.

This sequence joins TRBV2 and TRBJ1-3, with a tentative D call TRBD1 (5 bases). Trimming pared 4 bases from V and 0 bases from J, leaving 10 bases between. This CDR3 spans 15 amino acids. The germline V gene encodes CDR1 SNHLY and CDR2 FYNNEI. CDR3 DNA: TGTGCCAGCAGTGTAGGACAAATCTCTGGAAACACCATATATTTT. Its translation: CASSVGQISGNTIYF.

This clone occurred once. The CDR3 DNA is TGTGCCAGCAGTGATTCCCTAGACAGGGGCGACATTCAGTACTTC. Translation gives CASSDSLDRGDIQYF. The chain carries TRBV25-1 and TRBJ2-4; 8 bases agree with TRBD1. V gave up 3 bases and J gave up 8 bases; unmatched junction bases: 9. The CDR3 has 15 amino acids. Germline V gene lookup returns CDR1 MGHDK and CDR2 SYGVNS.

J is TRBJ2-2 and V is TRBV7-2; 8 positions agree with TRBD2. Unmatched junction bases numbered 3, after V lost 5 bases and J lost 4 bases. This CDR3 comprises 14 residues. Germline CDR1 reads SGHTA; CDR2 reads FQGNSA. The CDR3 coding sequence is TGTGCCAGCAGCCGCGGGGGGAGCACCGGGGAGCTGTTTTTT. Translating it yields CASSRGGSTGELFF.

Written as DNA, the CDR3 is TGTGCCTGGAGTAGAGGGATCAGCGGGGGGGTAGCAGATACGCAGTATTTT. Residues: CAWSRGISGGVADTQYF. The chain recombines TRBV30 with TRBJ2-3; 10 nucleotides agree with TRBD2. Per germline, CDR1 GTSNPN and CDR2 SVGIG (reference sequence). V shed 2 bases and J 4 bases; nucleotides not matched to a gene: 12. The CDR3 is made up of 17 amino acids.

The rearrangement uses TRBV7-6 and TRBJ1-3, with 11 bases fitting TRBD1. This CDR3 is 16 amino acids long. With 3 bases clipped from V and 3 bases from J, the junction kept 4 bases outside the gene matches. In germline, CDR1 is SGHVS, CDR2 FNYEAQ. The CDR3 DNA reads TGTGCCAGCAGCTTGGGGGACAGGGGGTATGGAAACACCATATATTTT. Its protein is CASSLGDRGYGNTIYF.

The rearrangement links TRBV9 to TRBJ2-6; TRBD1 agrees at 8 bases. The CDR3 loop spans 15 amino acids. V lost 4 bases, J lost 4 bases, and 4 bases stayed unmatched. Germline-derived CDR1 and CDR2 are SGDLS and YYNGEE. The CDR3 DNA reads as TGTGCCAGCAGCCAGGGGGCGCTCGGGGCCAACGTCCTGACTTTC. Protein sequence: CASSQGALGANVLTF.

The V and J genes are TRBV5-1 and TRBJ2-7; tentative D call: TRBD2 (6 bases). This CDR3 spans 16 amino acids. Deletions cut 0 bases from V and 3 bases from J, with 16 bases between. Germline V lookup: CDR1 SGHRS, CDR2 YFSETQ. The CDR3 DNA reads TGCGCCAGCAGCTTGGCCATAGGGTTGGGGGGCTACGAGCAGTACTTC. It is translated as CASSLAIGLGGYEQYF.

For the CDR3, the DNA is TGTGCCAGCAGCCGAGGGACACCACGGTACGAGCAGTACTTC. Its protein product is CASSRGTPRYEQYF. V and J are TRBV7-2 and TRBJ2-7; a weak D match, TRBD1 (6 bases). The germline gives CDR1 SGHTA, CDR2 FQGNSA. CDR3 length: 14 amino acids. With 5 bases removed from V and 4 bases from J, the gap between germline ends came to 15 bases.